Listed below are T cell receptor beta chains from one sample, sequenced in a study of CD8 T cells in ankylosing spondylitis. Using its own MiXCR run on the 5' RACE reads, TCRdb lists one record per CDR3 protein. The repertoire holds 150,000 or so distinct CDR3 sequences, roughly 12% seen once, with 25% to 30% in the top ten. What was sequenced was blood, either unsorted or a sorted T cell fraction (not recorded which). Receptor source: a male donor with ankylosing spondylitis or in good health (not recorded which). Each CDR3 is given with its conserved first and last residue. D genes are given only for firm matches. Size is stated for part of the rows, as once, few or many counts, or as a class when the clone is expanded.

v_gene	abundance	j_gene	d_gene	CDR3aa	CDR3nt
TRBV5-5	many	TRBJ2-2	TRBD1	CASSWAGTGDTGELFF	TGTGCCAGCAGCTGGGCGGGGACAGGGGACACCGGGGAGCTGTTTTTT
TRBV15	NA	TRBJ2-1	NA	CATSRVGGGHYNEQFF	TGTGCCACCAGCAGAGTTGGGGGGGGGCATTACAATGAGCAGTTCTTC
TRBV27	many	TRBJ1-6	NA	CASRHNGQGNSPLHF	TGTGCCAGCAGACACAACGGGCAGGGAAATTCACCCCTCCACTTT
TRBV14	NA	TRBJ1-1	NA	CASSQGLGGNTEAFF	TGTGCCAGCAGCCAGGGATTGGGAGGAAACACTGAAGCTTTCTTT
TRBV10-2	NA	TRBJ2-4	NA	CASSDKALVKNIQYF	TGCGCCAGCAGTGACAAAGCGCTAGTCAAAAACATTCAGTACTTC
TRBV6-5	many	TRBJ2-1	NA	CASSYSPRGGLYNEQFF	TGTGCCAGCAGTTACTCGCCGAGGGGGGGACTCTACAATGAGCAGTTCTTC
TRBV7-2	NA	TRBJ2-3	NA	CASSSGLYTDTQYF	TGTGCCAGCAGCTCAGGGCTTTACACAGATACGCAGTATTTT
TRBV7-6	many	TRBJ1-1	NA	CASSLGRGITEAFF	TGTGCCAGCAGCCTAGGGCGGGGGATCACTGAAGCTTTCTTT
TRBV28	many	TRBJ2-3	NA	CASSPSRDGHRYPQYF	TGTGCCAGCAGCCCCTCCCGGGACGGACACAGATATCCGCAGTATTTT
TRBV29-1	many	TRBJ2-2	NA	CSVKGGENTGELFF	TGCAGCGTTAAGGGGGGAGAAAACACCGGGGAGCTGTTTTTT
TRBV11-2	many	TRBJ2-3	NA	CASSSGGRKDTQYF	TGTGCCAGCAGCTCGGGTGGGAGGAAAGATACGCAGTATTTT
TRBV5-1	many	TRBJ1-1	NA	CASSRSGTENTEAFF	TGCGCCAGCAGCAGATCCGGGACGGAGAACACTGAAGCTTTCTTT
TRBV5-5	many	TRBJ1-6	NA	CASASQGLGNSPLHF	TGTGCCAGCGCTTCGCAGGGGTTAGGGAATTCACCCCTCCACTTT
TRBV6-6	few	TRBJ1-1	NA	CASKGQAATEAFF	TGTGCCAGCAAGGGGCAGGCGGCCACTGAAGCTTTCTTT
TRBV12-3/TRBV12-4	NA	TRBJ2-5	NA	CATKFAGNQETQYF	TGTGCCACCAAATTTGCCGGAAACCAAGAGACCCAGTACTTC
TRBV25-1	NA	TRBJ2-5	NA	CASSEWVGQETQYF	TGTGCCAGCAGTGAATGGGTTGGGCAAGAGACCCAGTACTTC
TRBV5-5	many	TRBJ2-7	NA	CASSRDGLTYEQYF	TGTGCCAGCAGCCGTGACGGACTAACCTACGAGCAGTACTTC
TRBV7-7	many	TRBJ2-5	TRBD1	CASSNDRGQETQYF	TGTGCCAGCAGCAACGACAGGGGCCAAGAGACCCAGTACTTC
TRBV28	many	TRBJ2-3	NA	CASSPGSATQYF	TGTGCCAGCAGCCCCGGGTCGGCTACGCAGTATTTT
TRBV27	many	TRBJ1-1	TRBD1	CASSRRDRGPTTEAFF	TGTGCCAGCAGTCGGAGGGACAGGGGGCCGACCACTGAAGCTTTCTTT
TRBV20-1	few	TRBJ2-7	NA	CSARDQADGAFYEQYF	TGCAGTGCTAGAGATCAGGCGGACGGGGCCTTCTACGAGCAGTACTTC
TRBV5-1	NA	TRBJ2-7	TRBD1	CASSTTTGRNEQYF	TGCGCCAGCAGCACAACGACAGGGAGAAACGAGCAGTACTTC
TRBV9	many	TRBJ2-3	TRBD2	CASSVDQTTSGGTDTQYF	TGTGCCAGCAGCGTAGATCAAACGACTAGCGGGGGCACAGATACGCAGTATTTT
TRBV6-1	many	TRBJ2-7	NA	CASNVNRQTPYEQYF	TGTGCCAGCAATGTAAATAGACAGACCCCCTACGAGCAGTACTTC
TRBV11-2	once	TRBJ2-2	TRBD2	CASSPRNSGVTGELFF	TGTGCCAGCAGCCCGAGGAATAGCGGGGTCACCGGGGAGCTGTTTTTT
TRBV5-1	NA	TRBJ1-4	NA	CASSLGVSNEKLFF	TGCGCCAGCAGCTTGGGTGTGTCTAATGAAAAACTGTTTTTT
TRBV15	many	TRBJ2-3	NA	CATAALGQHNTQYF	TGTGCCACCGCCGCCCTGGGCCAACATAATACGCAGTATTTT
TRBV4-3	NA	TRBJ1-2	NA	CASSQEQVAYGYTF	TGCGCCAGCAGCCAAGAACAGGTCGCCTATGGCTACACCTTC
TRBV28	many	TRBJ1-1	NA	CASQGSFTEAFF	TGTGCCAGTCAGGGAAGTTTCACTGAAGCTTTCTTT